This T cell receptor (beta chain) appears in the sequencing data of a study of T-cell reconstitution after alpha-beta-depleted transplantation in children (dated by TCRdb to between 2015 and 2016). Notes on the research overall: The study quantitatively tracked T-cell immune reconstitution after TCRalphabeta/CD19-depleted allogeneic hematopoietic cell transplantation in children using TCR repertoire profiling. Results the study describes overall, beyond this receptor: The frequencies of hyperexpanded clones fell over the following months, and after one year, T-cell counts and TCRbeta diversity were mostly attributed to newly produced T cells. About two months after transplant, the apparently early recovery of alphabetaT-cell counts reportedly depended on just several hundred clones that had expanded rapidly and came from non-depleted graft cells. The high TCRbeta diversity at day 60 in some patients was ascribed to recipient T cells and intrathymic progenitors that had survived conditioning.

The protocol used for the library was PCR. The sample was run on an Illumina HiSeq 2500. Molecular barcoding was employed in the preparation of TCR libraries, with unique molecular identifiers being used to normalize TCRbeta repertoire quantification. Clones were called with MiXCR by TCRdb after fastp trimmed the public reads at Q25, and only in-frame beta chains were retained. Entries are consolidated by CDR3 protein sequence, retaining the most common genes and DNA. The sample has roughly 790,000 distinct CDR3 sequences on record, roughly 15% of them singletons. The ten largest make up approximately 5% of the sample. Interpreted using the paper, the treatment or condition label stands for: allogeneic hematopoietic cell transplantation with graft depleted of TCRalphabeta T cells and CD19 B cells. The children who served as transplant recipients had been given grafts of TCRalphabeta/CD19-depleted allogeneic hematopoietic cells.

The germline V gene (reference sequence) provides CDR1 MNHEY and CDR2 SMNVEV. Relative to germline, V is missing 1 base and J is missing 6 bases, with 9 bases of the junction outside any gene match. Inclusive of the bounding cysteine and phenylalanine, the CDR3 is 15 residues long. Just the 45-base CDR3 DNA is kept, in frame starting at base 1. Comment on this clonotype: Its binding antigen is unknown. No qualities accompany the bases; no much larger clone lies one base away.

The source is a male patient younger than 18 who had a stem cell transplant for acute lymphoblastic leukemia, so the T cells may come from the graft donor. Material: PBMCs, mostly from graft donor cells, obtained 360 days after TCRalphabeta/CD19-depleted stem cell transplant. The V and J segments used are TRBV27 and TRBJ2-7; 7 bases in between match TRBD2. The CDR3 loop reads CASSLWAGVSVEQYF. The bases read TGTGCCAGCAGTTTATGGGCGGGAGTGAGTGTCGAGCAGTACTTC.